This is a list of T cell receptor beta chains from one sample in a study of vaccination and CD4 T cells after COVID-19. TCRdb analysed the PCR reads with MiXCR anew, one entry per CDR3 protein. The repertoire holds fewer than 30,000 distinct CDR3 sequences, with about 60% as singletons. These TCRs are of unknown antigen specificity. The source material was CD4+ T cells from blood, cultured in vitro, sampled after SARS-CoV-2 vaccination. These receptors were obtained from a human donor who received a COVID-19 vaccine. Each CDR3 is given with its conserved first and last residue. The D gene is left open where the match is weak. Rows may omit the clone size; those that give it use once, few, many or a size class.

CDR3nt	CDR3aa	v_gene	abundance	d_gene	len	j_gene
TGCAGTGCCGCGAGGGGATTGAATAGCAATCAGCCCCAGCATTTT	CSAARGLNSNQPQHF	TRBV20-1	-	-	15	TRBJ1-5
TGTGCCAGCAGCTTAGGCCATAGCGGGGGTGTCGGATCCTACAATGAGCAGTTCTTC	CASSLGHSGGVGSYNEQFF	TRBV11-1	-	TRBD2	19	TRBJ2-1
TGCAGTGCTAGAAAGATCTCAAGCTCCTACGAGCAGTACTTC	CSARKISSSYEQYF	TRBV20-1	few	-	14	TRBJ2-7
TGTGCCAGCAGCTTCACCCTAGGACAGCCCTATGGCTACACCTTC	CASSFTLGQPYGYTF	TRBV5-3	-	-	15	TRBJ1-2
TGTGCCAGCAGCCTCCGGGACAGGGACTACGAGCAGTACTTC	CASSLRDRDYEQYF	TRBV7-6	-	TRBD1	14	TRBJ2-7
TGTGCCAGCAGCAAGGGATTATCGACAGGGGGCGACCCAAACACTGAAGCTTTCTTT	CASSKGLSTGGDPNTEAFF	TRBV21-1	-	-	19	TRBJ1-1
TGCAGTGCTAGAGATGACAGGGACCAGCCCCAGCATTTT	CSARDDRDQPQHF	TRBV20-1	-	TRBD1	13	TRBJ1-5
TGCAGTGCTAGCGGGGGGGCATACTACAATGAGCAGTTCTTC	CSASGGAYYNEQFF	TRBV20-1	-	TRBD2	14	TRBJ2-1
TGTGCCAGCAGTGTCGGGACAGGGGACCGCTCTGGAAACACCATATATTTT	CASSVGTGDRSGNTIYF	TRBV6-1	-	TRBD1	17	TRBJ1-3
TGTGCCAGTATAAGACAGGGCTCGAACACTGAAGCTTTCTTT	CASIRQGSNTEAFF	TRBV19	-	TRBD1	14	TRBJ1-1
TGTGCCAGCAGTCCCCTAGTTCTACAGGGTGGTGGGAATGAGCAGTTCTTC	CASSPLVLQGGGNEQFF	TRBV6-1	-	-	17	TRBJ2-1
TGTGCCAGCAGACTAGGGGGCTGGAATTCACCCCTCCACTTT	CASRLGGWNSPLHF	TRBV12-3/TRBV12-4	-	TRBD1	14	TRBJ1-6
TGCAGCGCCGTGGGGGACCAACCACCCTACGAGCAGTACTTC	CSAVGDQPPYEQYF	TRBV29-1	-	-	14	TRBJ2-7
TGTGCCAGTACCGGGACAGGGGGCTACACCTTC	CASTGTGGYTF	TRBV19	-	TRBD1	11	TRBJ1-2
TGCAGTGCTAGGCGACAGGGAATGGGTGGCTACACCTTC	CSARRQGMGGYTF	TRBV20-1	-	TRBD1	13	TRBJ1-2
TGCAGTGCACTGATGTTCACTAGCGTCAATGAGCAGTTCTTC	CSALMFTSVNEQFF	TRBV20-1	-	TRBD2	14	TRBJ2-1
TGCAGTGCTAGAGCTTGGAGGACTAGCGGGGGGAGGTTCACAGATACGCAGTATTTT	CSARAWRTSGGRFTDTQYF	TRBV20-1	-	TRBD2	19	TRBJ2-3
TGTGCCAGCAGCTTAAGTAGCAGGGGCTACCACAGGGGCTACACCTTC	CASSLSSRGYHRGYTF	TRBV7-9	-	-	16	TRBJ1-2
TGTGCCAGCAGCCCACCGGGAAGAAACACTGAAGCTTTCTTT	CASSPPGRNTEAFF	TRBV3-1	-	-	14	TRBJ1-1
TGCGCCAGCAGCTGGGACAAGGAGGGCACAGATACGCAGTATTTT	CASSWDKEGTDTQYF	TRBV5-1	-	-	15	TRBJ2-3
TGCGCCAGCAGCTTAGCTACAGGGGTTGAGTACTTC	CASSLATGVEYF	TRBV5-1	-	TRBD1	12	TRBJ2-7
TGTGCCAGCAGCCGCCTACCGGGACTAGCGGATCAAGAGACCCAGTACTTC	CASSRLPGLADQETQYF	TRBV7-2	-	TRBD2	17	TRBJ2-5
TGTACCAGCAGTCGGGCGACAGGGGCTGGAAACACCATATATTTT	CTSSRATGAGNTIYF	TRBV12-3/TRBV12-4	once	TRBD1	15	TRBJ1-3
TGTGCCAGCAGCTTCGGGGGGGCCTACGAGCAGTACTTC	CASSFGGAYEQYF	TRBV11-3	once	TRBD2	13	TRBJ2-7
TGCAGTGCCACAGACAGGGGGCAATGGGCCCAGTACTTC	CSATDRGQWAQYF	TRBV20-1	-	TRBD1	13	TRBJ2-5
TGTGCCATCAGTGATAGGACAGGCAATAACTATGGCTACACCTTC	CAISDRTGNNYGYTF	TRBV10-3	-	TRBD1	15	TRBJ1-2
TGCAGTGCTAGAGATTCGGTAGCGGGGGGGTTTGTGGAGACCCAGTACTTC	CSARDSVAGGFVETQYF	TRBV20-1	few	TRBD2	17	TRBJ2-5
TGTGCCACCAGTGCAAGGGGACTAGTGGGGGTGGATACGCAGTATTTT	CATSARGLVGVDTQYF	TRBV24-1	-	TRBD2	16	TRBJ2-3
TGTGCCAGCACCACTTACTCCCAAGAGACCCAGTACTTC	CASTTYSQETQYF	TRBV7-2	-	-	13	TRBJ2-5
TGTGCCAGCAGTGCGACAGGGGGCGCTTTTCAGCCCCAGCATTTT	CASSATGGAFQPQHF	TRBV6-1	few	TRBD1	15	TRBJ1-5
TGTGCCAGCTCACCGGTCGAATCTAACTATGGCTACACCTTC	CASSPVESNYGYTF	TRBV18	-	-	14	TRBJ1-2
TGTGCCAGCAGCCCTGGGACTAGCGGGGGGGCAGGGAAGACCCAGTACTTC	CASSPGTSGGAGKTQYF	TRBV11-3	-	TRBD2	17	TRBJ2-5
TGCAGTGCTGACCCCGGGACTAGCGGGGGGGCTCGTTTTGAGCAGTTCTTC	CSADPGTSGGARFEQFF	TRBV20-1	-	TRBD2	17	TRBJ2-1
TGTGCTAGTGGTTCTTCAGGGGTAGGATCTTATAATTCACCCCTCCACTTT	CASGSSGVGSYNSPLHF	TRBV12-5	-	-	17	TRBJ1-6